Listed below are T cell receptor beta chains from one sample, sequenced in a study of blood T cell repertoires in COVID-19. The assay was immunoSEQ multiplex PCR, and TCRdb's table has in-frame clones only and misses some. The sample shows a few hundred thousand clones, over 75% of them seen only once. Material: peripheral blood. Every receptor here comes from a human donor in a cohort sampled during active COVID-19. Both conserved end residues are part of each CDR3. D genes are given only for firm matches. Clone size, where shown, is once, few, many, or a class for clones that have expanded.

v_call	cdr3_length	d_call	clone_size	j_call	cdr3_nt	cdr3_aa
TRBV18	14	NA	NA	TRBJ2-1	TGTGCCAGCTTACCAGAGAGAGTTCGCAATGAGCAGTTCTTC	CASLPERVRNEQFF
TRBV18	15	TRBD1	once	TRBJ1-2	TGTGCCAGCTCACCCTCGGACAGGGATTACTATGGCTACACCTTC	CASSPSDRDYYGYTF
TRBV30	14	NA	NA	TRBJ2-7	TGTGCCTGGGTCGGGCCTTGGGAGCCCTACGAGCAGTACTTC	CAWVGPWEPYEQYF
TRBV28	11	NA	few	TRBJ2-1	TGTGCCAGCAGTTTCCGGTCGGAGCAGTTCTTC	CASSFRSEQFF
TRBV21-1	20	NA	once	TRBJ2-1	TGTGCCAGCAGCAAAGTATTCAAGGCGATCTGGGACAGGGGTCACAATGAGCAGTTCTTC	CASSKVFKAIWDRGHNEQFF
TRBV20-1	13	NA	NA	TRBJ1-5	TGCAGTGCTAGTTCTGAGGTGGATCAGCCCCAGCATTTT	CSASSEVDQPQHF
TRBV7-8	15	NA	NA	TRBJ2-5	TGTGCCAGCAGCTTAGCTTTCCCTAGTCTGGAGACCCAGTACTTC	CASSLAFPSLETQYF
TRBV25-1	15	NA	NA	TRBJ1-4	TGTGCCAGCAGTGATACACGTACAACTAATGAAAAACTGTTTTTT	CASSDTRTTNEKLFF
TRBV20-1	11	NA	NA	TRBJ1-3	TGCAGTGGAGTCCGGGGAGACACCATATATTTT	CSGVRGDTIYF
TRBV11-3	13	NA	NA	TRBJ2-7	TGTGCCAGCAGCTTACAAGGGAGCTACGAGCAGTACTTC	CASSLQGSYEQYF
TRBV18	15	TRBD2	NA	TRBJ2-1	TGTGCCAGCTCACCATTGGGGGAGGGTGACAATGAGCAGTTCTTC	CASSPLGEGDNEQFF
TRBV5-5	14	NA	NA	TRBJ1-1	TGTGCCAGCAGCTTGGTGGCCCGGGAAACTGAAGCTTTCTTT	CASSLVARETEAFF
TRBV9	16	NA	few	TRBJ1-4	TGTGCCAGCAGCCCCCAGGTCGGGGGAGCTAATGAAAAACTGTTTTTT	CASSPQVGGANEKLFF
TRBV5-6	15	TRBD2	NA	TRBJ2-1	TGTGCCAGCAGCTTGGTTGGTAGCGGGGGCAGTGAGCAGTTCTTC	CASSLVGSGGSEQFF
TRBV12-3/TRBV12-4	12	NA	NA	TRBJ1-2	TGTGCCAGCAGCCAGGCCACCTATGGCTACACCTTC	CASSQATYGYTF
TRBV5-1	13	NA	few	TRBJ2-7	TGCGCCAGCAGCTTCACTAGCCACTACGAGCAGTACTTC	CASSFTSHYEQYF
TRBV4-2	18	NA	many	TRBJ2-7	TGTGCCAGCAGCCAAGAGAAGGAGGAGGGCTCCAGCTCCTACGAGCAGTACTTC	CASSQEKEEGSSSYEQYF
TRBV5-1	15	TRBD1	NA	TRBJ1-5	TGCGCCAGCAGCTTGGGACAGGGGGGCAATCAGCCCCAGCATTTT	CASSLGQGGNQPQHF
TRBV7-6	14	NA	NA	TRBJ2-2	TGTGCCAGCACCCCGGGGGTTTGGACCGGGGAGCTGTTTTTT	CASTPGVWTGELFF
TRBV11-3	13	NA	NA	TRBJ2-1	TGTGCCAGCAGCTTAGAGAGCGACAATGAGCAGTTCTTC	CASSLESDNEQFF
TRBV5-6	12	NA	once	TRBJ2-1	TGTGCCAGCAGCCCCGGACAGAATGAGCAGTTCTTC	CASSPGQNEQFF